One T cell receptor (beta chain) is described in this entry. There is no known antigen for this receptor. The input lacks base qualities; no much larger clone sits a single base away. There are 15 amino acids in the CDR3, from cysteine to phenylalanine inclusive. The DNA shown is the 45-base CDR3, in frame from base 1. The germline V and J ends show losses of 1 base and 2 bases respectively, and no gene match explains 5 bases of the junction. In the germline V gene, CDR1 corresponds to SGDLS and CDR2 to YYNGEE. Library preparation was by the immunoSEQ multiplex PCR assay. The multiplex PCR relied on a mix of 60 forward primers for TCR Vbeta segments and 13 reverse primers for TCR Jbeta segments. The CDR3 region of rearranged TCR beta genes was amplified from genomic DNA with a multiplex PCR assay. The Illumina HiSeq System was used to sequence the amplified TCR beta libraries as 87-base-pair reads. In the source study's methods: A later analysis tallied 75 million to 85 million unique TCR beta chains across the approximately 670 repertoires, and some 10 million of those chains were shared by two or more donors. Raw reads were error-corrected and collapsed into unique sequences with a nearest-neighbor algorithm that merged closely related sequences to remove PCR and sequencing errors. V, D and J gene segments were assigned by aligning CDR3 sequences to IMGT reference sequences. Each retained sequence needed at least a six-nucleotide match to both a V gene segment and a J gene segment. Rearrangements were called productive when the CDR3 lacked stop codons and stayed in frame with V and J; all others were non-productive. CDR3 was defined according to IMGT convention as the region running from the second conserved V-encoded cysteine to the conserved J-encoded phenylalanine. The earlier analysis of roughly 590 of the donors excluded sequences that lacked an unambiguous match to a single V gene segment. In an earlier analysis of 450 to 700 of the donors, V segments were called functional above 56.7% productive rearrangements and were called segregating when the between-donor standard deviation exceeded 5%. A statistical classification framework was developed to diagnose cytomegalovirus status using the catalog of TCR beta chain sequences. In a later analysis, TCR nucleotide sequences were compared against IMGT/GENE-DB human TR gene sequences so that V and J genes could be assigned. The TCRdist pipeline was used in a later analysis to assign CDR3 sequences and most-parsimonious VDJ recombination scenarios. A later analysis defined each TCR beta chain by its CDR3 amino acid sequence plus V-gene family, and excluded reads lacking a unique V-gene family. As a way to deal with suspected cross-contamination and a sequencing artifact, a later analysis dropped 450 to 600 nucleotide sequences that were highly shared and had low generation probability. A later analysis calculated a clonal expansion index for each public chain from normalized within-repertoire ranks of inferred template counts. In a later analysis, generation probabilities were computed with a VDJ recombination model fitted to out-of-frame rearrangements, and the resulting probabilities were checked against IGoR. A later analysis scored TCR-TCR, TCR-HLA and TCR-CMV co-occurrence with hypergeometric tests, applying a repertoire-size bias correction to TCR pairs. To estimate false discovery rates, a later analysis permuted the HLA or CMV assignments 20 times. In a later analysis, co-occurring TCRs were grouped using DBSCAN, with TCRdist sequence similarity added in when clustering inside HLA-allele-positive subsets. Repertoires with fewer than 30,000 or more than 120,000 public chains were left out of co-occurrence clustering, as were five repertoires with anomalous nucleotide sharing. Sourced from immuneACCESS, this table was stored by TCRdb with only in-frame sequences that have V and J called. A share of the clones is absent; for the studies checked, an unresolved V gene accounts for under half, and the remainder has no known explanation. The V and J calls and clone size were taken over from that table, and D and trimming were inferred from the DNA. The sample contains roughly 190,000 clones, 77% of them found a single time. About 3.1% of the sample is in the top ten clones.

These data come from a study of cytomegalovirus exposure and HLA in healthy donors (dated by TCRdb to about 2017). Context from the whole study: An earlier analysis of roughly 570 of the donors reported about 300 Gb of sequence data and 117 million unique TCR beta sequences obtained from roughly 170 million T cells. Approximately 300 gigabases of sequencing data and tens of millions of unique TCR sequences were included in an early release covering roughly 600 HLA-typed donors. Of the approximately 400 genotyped donors, roughly 76% were placed in the genetic ancestry cluster associated with self-reported Caucasian donors. The study aimed to test whether signatures of past pathogen exposure could be identified by cataloging public T cell receptors. The T cell repertoires of 666 subjects were profiled by immunosequencing and related to cytomegalovirus serostatus. Along with the roughly 710-subject first cohort, a separate validation cohort of over 90 different subjects was used. The study combined high-throughput TCR immunosequencing, statistical association of individual TCRs with disease status, and machine learning to predict cytomegalovirus infection status. To study patterns of TCR occurrence, a later analysis re-analyzed previously published TCR beta repertoires from more than 550 donors and added high-resolution HLA genotyping. In the later analysis, no new phenotypic data were used to find candidate immune exposures; instead, reliance was placed on TCR beta sequences and their occurrence across donors. In an earlier analysis of roughly 580 of the donors, high-throughput TCR beta sequencing was used to judge whether each TCR beta V gene segment behaved as functional or pseudogenic. Alongside the repertoire data, information on donor age, sex, ethnicity and CMV serostatus was compiled. A later genetic analysis took genome-wide SNP genotypes for about three fifths of the 666 donors and used that subset as a discovery cohort. All discovery cohort repertoires had been generated on a single sequencing platform. HLA typing included class I and class II loci at four-digit resolution. The number of donors typed differed by locus, with 629-630 for A, B, C, DRB1 and DQB1, around 560 for DQA1, 600 to 610 for DPA1, and some 440 for DPB1. Roughly 5 DR-DQ haplotypes were treated as single units for association and clustering because of strong linkage in the cohort. On average, around 230,000 unique TCR beta nucleotide sequences were sequenced per donor among a few hundred genotyped donors of the cohort, with about 19% of those sequences being non-productive.

The cohort comprised 670 or so healthy bone marrow donors. Cohort members were all nominally healthy when sampled, although unrecorded immune exposures were likely present. The donor tested CMV seronegative and was one of the 352 seronegative cohort members. Each donor provided a peripheral blood sample, and peripheral blood mononuclear cells were used for TCR beta sequencing. The Qiagen DNeasy Blood Extraction Kit was used to extract genomic DNA from the blood cell samples. Study-wide conclusions, independent of this receptor: In vitro tests confirmed that a few of the cytomegalovirus-associated TCR beta chains recognize cytomegalovirus antigens. In a later genetic analysis, a missense DCLRE1C variant was associated with V-gene and J-gene trimming of TCR beta chains, and the association was replicated in an independent cohort. A later analysis found that TCR association rates varied across HLA loci, with DRB1 alleles showing the most associated TCRs and HLA-C alleles the fewest. Immune exposure information for the cohort was limited to CMV serostatus. Because counts were too low, 15 or so rarely observed V segments, including chromosome 9 orphons, were excluded from the earlier analysis of some 590 of the donors. The cohort was sequenced for TCR beta chains only, and without alpha or paired-chain data the features that could be detected were limited. A group of highly shared sequence variants was considered likely to be a technical artifact of the sequencing pipeline. An earlier analysis of approximately 500 of the donors showed that most TCR beta V segments appeared in productive rearrangements either about 90% or about 30% of the time, which broadly matched IMGT annotations. Correlated functional status among segregating V segments might be attributable to linkage disequilibrium, but an unknown experimental factor could not be ruled out. The study listed 164 TCR beta chains as associated with cytomegalovirus. It was suggested by the authors that the approach could potentially be generalized to other disease states and immunological phenotypes. Because HLA typing was missing for some donors at each locus, association tests included only the typed subset. Some IMGT-functional V segments, including TRBV6-2 and TRBV6-3, could not be told apart with the 87-base-pair reads, so those segments were excluded. The classifier was reported to diagnose cytomegalovirus status with high specificity and sensitivity in both the original and validation cohorts. A further reported finding was that TCR beta sequences accurately predicted the HLA-A and HLA-B alleles for most subjects in the first cohort. A later analysis associated 15,000 or so TCR beta sequences with specific HLA alleles at a false discovery rate of 0.05. While some public TCRs were present in many individuals, most TCR sequences turned up only very rarely across donors. According to a later analysis, parvovirus B19, influenza, CMV and Epstein-Barr virus appeared linked to several top co-occurrence clusters. In a later genetic analysis, fewer N-insertions in productive TCRs were reported among donors in an Asian-associated ancestry cluster than the 666-donor mean. In a later analysis, HLA-associated TCR beta chains were found to be more clonally expanded and to have lower generation probabilities than equally common non-associated chains. Most CMV-associated TCR beta chains appeared to be HLA-restricted in a later analysis, and the HLA associations seemed to be driven largely by CMV exposure. Roughly uniform sequencing depth across donors was assumed in presence/absence analyses, although this assumption may not hold. Strong co-occurrence of HLA alleles, especially DR and DQ, made assigning TCR associations to individual alleles difficult.

This chain joins TRBV9 to TRBJ2-7; 8 of the junction bases match TRBD2. This TCR derives from a female donor in good health and CMV-seronegative. The sample taken for sequencing was PBMCs. The CDR3 region has the sequence CASSVLAGGAYEQYF. In nucleotide form, the sequence is TGTGCCAGCAGCGTACTAGCGGGCGGAGCCTACGAGCAGTACTTC.